This TCR beta chain stems from a study of cytomegalovirus exposure and HLA in healthy donors. PCR involved 60 Vbeta and 13 Jbeta primers. Some clones are missing from TCRdb's copy, which holds only in-frame ones; the method was immunoSEQ multiplex PCR. This table holds 170,000 or so clones, about four fifths found once. What was sequenced was PBMCs. The TCR was taken from a woman aged 45-59 years in good health and CMV-seropositive.

The DNA of the CDR3 is TGTGCCAGCAACGATCCCCGCGGTGTATATAGCAATCAGCCCCAGCATTTT. Translated: CASNDPRGVYSNQPQHF. The rearrangement joins TRBV19 to TRBJ1-5; no clear D gene. This CDR3 is 17 amino acids long. Trimming stripped 9 bases from V and 0 bases from J, with 21 bases between. Germline V lookup: CDR1 LNHDA, CDR2 SQIVND (reference sequence).